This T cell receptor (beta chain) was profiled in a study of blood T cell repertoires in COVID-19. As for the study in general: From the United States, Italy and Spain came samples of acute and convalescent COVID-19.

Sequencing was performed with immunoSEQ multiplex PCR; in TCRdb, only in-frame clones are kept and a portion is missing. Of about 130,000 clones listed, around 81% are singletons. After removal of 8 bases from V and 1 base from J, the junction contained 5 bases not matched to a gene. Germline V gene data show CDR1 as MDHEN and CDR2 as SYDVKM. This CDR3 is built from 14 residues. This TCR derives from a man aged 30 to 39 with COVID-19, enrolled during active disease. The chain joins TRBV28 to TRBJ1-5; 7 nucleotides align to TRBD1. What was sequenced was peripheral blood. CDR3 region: CASVRTGSNQPQHF. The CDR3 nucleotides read TGTGCCAGCGTACGGACAGGCAGCAATCAGCCCCAGCATTTT.